The clone carrying this TCR beta chain was observed at least ten times. Its antigen is unknown. A TCRbeta library incorporating unique molecular identifiers was prepared. Using its own MiXCR run on the PCR reads, TCRdb lists one record per CDR3 protein. The table lists around 180,000 distinct CDR3 sequences, around 10% of them singletons, with 13% in the top ten. V gave up 5 bases and J gave up 2 bases, with 11 bases separating them. In germline, CDR1 is PRHDT, CDR2 FYEKMQ (reference sequence). This CDR3 comprises 14 residues. This entry comes from a study of T-cell reconstitution after alpha-beta-depleted transplantation in children. Study-wide points: T-cell numbers and diversity one year post-transplant derived largely from freshly generated T cells.

The sequenced sample was PBMCs, obtained before TCRalphabeta/CD19-depleted stem cell transplant. V and J are TRBV13 and TRBJ2-3; D gene uncertain. This clonotype originated in a boy aged 2 to 9 with acute myeloid leukemia, due to receive a stem cell transplant. CDR3 loop: CASSPDPNTDTQYF. The DNA for the CDR3 is TGTGCCAGCAGCCCCGATCCGAACACAGATACGCAGTATTTT.